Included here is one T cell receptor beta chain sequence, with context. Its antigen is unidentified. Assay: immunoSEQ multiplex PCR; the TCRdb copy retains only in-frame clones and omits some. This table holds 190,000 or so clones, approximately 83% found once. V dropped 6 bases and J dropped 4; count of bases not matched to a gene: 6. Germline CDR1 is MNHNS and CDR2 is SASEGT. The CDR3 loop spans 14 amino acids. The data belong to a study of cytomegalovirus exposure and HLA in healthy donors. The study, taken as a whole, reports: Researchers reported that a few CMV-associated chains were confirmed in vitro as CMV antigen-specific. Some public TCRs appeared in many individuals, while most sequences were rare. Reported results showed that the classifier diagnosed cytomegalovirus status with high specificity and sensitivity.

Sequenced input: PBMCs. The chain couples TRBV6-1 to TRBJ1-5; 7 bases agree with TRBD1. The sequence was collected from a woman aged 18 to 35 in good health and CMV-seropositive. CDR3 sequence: CASRHGTANQPQHF. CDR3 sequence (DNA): TGTGCCAGCAGACACGGGACAGCTAATCAGCCCCAGCATTTT.